The TCR beta chain described here comes from a study of metastatic and nonmetastatic thyroid tumors. As for the study in general: Across peripheral blood and tumor or nodule tissue samples taken from malignant and benign thyroid patients, the repertoires were compared with one another. Study-wide findings and caveats: A significant increase in TCR beta diversity was reportedly seen in malignant thyroid tumors relative to benign nodules, in blood and tumor.

Germline V gene lookup returns CDR1 SGHTA and CDR2 FQGNSA. Trimming stripped 2 bases from V and 3 bases from J, with 14 bases between. The CDR3 sequence is 15 residues long. As handled by the study authors: Using the CDR3 differences seen across clinicopathological groups, the authors built a distant-metastasis classifier for papillary thyroid cancer, which was meant to discriminate distant-metastatic patients. TCRdb re-called clones via MiXCR from the PCR reads. The V and J calls and clone size come from TCRdb's table, not from the authors' own analysis. The table lists about 14,000 clones, around a third of them singletons. Patients underwent thyroid surgery, and none had received any treatment before it. Note on this clone: Antigen: not known.

The V gene is TRBV7-2, the J gene TRBJ2-7; D is possibly TRBD2 (5 bases). Sequencing input: tumor tissue. The sequence derives from a female donor with papillary thyroid cancer or a benign thyroid nodule (not recorded which). Some clones in this sample may be carry-over from other donors' samples. The CDR3: CASSLTGNSHYEQYF. In DNA form, the CDR3 reads TGTGCCAGCAGCTTAACGGGAAACAGCCACTACGAGCAGTACTTC. The full variable domain, rest sourced from reference TRBV7-2 and TRBJ2-7, is GAGVSQSPSNKVTEKGKDVELRCDPISGHTALYWYRQSLGQGLEFLIYFQGNSAPDKSGLPSDRFSAERTGGSVSTLTIQRTQQEDSAVYLCASSLTGNSHYEQYFGPGTRLTVT.